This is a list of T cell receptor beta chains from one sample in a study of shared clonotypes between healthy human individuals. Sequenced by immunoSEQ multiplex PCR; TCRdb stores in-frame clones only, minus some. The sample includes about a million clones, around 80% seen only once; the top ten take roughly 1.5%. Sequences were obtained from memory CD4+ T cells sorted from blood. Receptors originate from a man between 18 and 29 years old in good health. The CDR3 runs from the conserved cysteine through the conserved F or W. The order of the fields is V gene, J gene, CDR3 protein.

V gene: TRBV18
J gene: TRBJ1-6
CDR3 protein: CASSTANNSPLHF

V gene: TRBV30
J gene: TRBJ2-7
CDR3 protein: CAWSGLAGGLGEQYF

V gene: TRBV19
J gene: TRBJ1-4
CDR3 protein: CATRNRGRDEKLFF

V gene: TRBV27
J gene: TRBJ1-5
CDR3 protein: CASSLEHLYQPQHF

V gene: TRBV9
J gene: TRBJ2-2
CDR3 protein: CASSVADRGQTGELFF

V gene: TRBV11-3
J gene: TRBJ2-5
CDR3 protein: CASSLYSGETQYF

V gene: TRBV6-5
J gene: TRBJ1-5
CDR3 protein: CASSGTGGSNQPQHF

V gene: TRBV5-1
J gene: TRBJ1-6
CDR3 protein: CASRYSWDGNSPLHF

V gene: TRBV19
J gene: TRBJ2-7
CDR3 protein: CASSIGGPPYEQYF

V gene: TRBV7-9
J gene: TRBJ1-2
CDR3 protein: CASSNRVWGYTF

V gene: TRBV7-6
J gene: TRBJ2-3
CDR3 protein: CASSLGSFTDTQYF

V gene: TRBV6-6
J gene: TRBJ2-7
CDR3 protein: CASSYSRTTGEQYF

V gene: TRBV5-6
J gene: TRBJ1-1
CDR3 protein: CASRSGTGKLNTEAFF

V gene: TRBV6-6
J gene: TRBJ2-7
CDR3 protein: CASQTGNEQYF

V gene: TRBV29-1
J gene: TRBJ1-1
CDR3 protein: CSVEAEMNTEAFF

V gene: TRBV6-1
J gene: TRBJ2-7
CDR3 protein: CASSFSETIAYEQYF

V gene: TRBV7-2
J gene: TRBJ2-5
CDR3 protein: CASSSDIETQYF

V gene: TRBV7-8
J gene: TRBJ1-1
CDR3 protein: CASSQTRNTEAFF

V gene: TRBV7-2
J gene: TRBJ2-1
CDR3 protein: CASSLIAGETYNEQFF

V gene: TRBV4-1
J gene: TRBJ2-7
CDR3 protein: CASSQPSTGSEQYF

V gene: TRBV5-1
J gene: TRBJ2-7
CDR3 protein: CASRGLATADEQYF

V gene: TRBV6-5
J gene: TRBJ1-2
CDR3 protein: CASSPSGQPNYGYTF

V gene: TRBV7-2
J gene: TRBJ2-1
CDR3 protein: CASSYDRGSYNEQFF

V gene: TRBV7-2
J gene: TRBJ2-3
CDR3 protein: CASSLEARNTDTQYF

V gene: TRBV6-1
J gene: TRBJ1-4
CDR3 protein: CASSGSSGTAINEKLFF

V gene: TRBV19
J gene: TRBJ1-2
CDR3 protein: CASSISTGEGYTF

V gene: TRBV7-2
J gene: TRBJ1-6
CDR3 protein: CASSYAVGRNSPLHF

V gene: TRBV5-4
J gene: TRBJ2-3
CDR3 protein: CASSLGPDADTQYF

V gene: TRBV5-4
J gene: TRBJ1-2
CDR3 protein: CASSSEGPRTF

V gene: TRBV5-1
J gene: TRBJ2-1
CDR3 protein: CASTEASGAEQFF

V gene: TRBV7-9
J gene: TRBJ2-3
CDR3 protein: CASSPRGHSRGDTQYF

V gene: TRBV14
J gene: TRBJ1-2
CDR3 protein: CASSYSGAGGYTF

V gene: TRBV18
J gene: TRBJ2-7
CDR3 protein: CASSPGLYEQYF

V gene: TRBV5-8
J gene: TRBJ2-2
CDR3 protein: CASSLPLRLLTGELFF

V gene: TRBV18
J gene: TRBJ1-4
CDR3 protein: CASSLGVSYTNEKLFF

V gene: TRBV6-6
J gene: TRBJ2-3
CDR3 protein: CASRVGGLASTDTQYF

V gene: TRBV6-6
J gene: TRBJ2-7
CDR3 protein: CASRPGQGAYEQYF

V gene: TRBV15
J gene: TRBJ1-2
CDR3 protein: CATSLGQGGGYTF

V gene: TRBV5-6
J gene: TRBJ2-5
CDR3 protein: CASSPGGRETQYF

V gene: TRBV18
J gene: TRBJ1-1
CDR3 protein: CASSPGQGNEAFF

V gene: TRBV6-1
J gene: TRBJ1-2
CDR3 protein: CASTRSRGYGYTF

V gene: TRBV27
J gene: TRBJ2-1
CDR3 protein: CASSPTVRSEQFF